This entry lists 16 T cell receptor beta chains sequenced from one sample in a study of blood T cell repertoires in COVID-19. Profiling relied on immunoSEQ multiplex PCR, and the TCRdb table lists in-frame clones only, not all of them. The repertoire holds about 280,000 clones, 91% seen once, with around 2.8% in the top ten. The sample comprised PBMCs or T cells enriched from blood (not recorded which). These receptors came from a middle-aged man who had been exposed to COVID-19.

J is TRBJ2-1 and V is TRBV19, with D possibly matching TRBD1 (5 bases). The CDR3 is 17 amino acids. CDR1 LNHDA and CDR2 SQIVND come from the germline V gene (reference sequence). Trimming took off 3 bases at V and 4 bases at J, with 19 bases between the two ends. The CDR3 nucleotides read TGTGCCAGTAGTATCGGCGCAATGAAGGGGATTTACAATGAGCAGTTCTTC. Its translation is CASSIGAMKGIYNEQFF.

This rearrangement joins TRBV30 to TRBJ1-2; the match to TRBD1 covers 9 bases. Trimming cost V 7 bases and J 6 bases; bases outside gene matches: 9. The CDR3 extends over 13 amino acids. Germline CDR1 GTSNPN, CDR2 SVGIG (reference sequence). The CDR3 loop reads CASSQGAQNGYTF. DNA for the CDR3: TGTGCCTCCTCACAGGGGGCGCAGAATGGCTACACCTTC.

This CDR3 reads CSASPPYRGNVRQETQYF. In DNA, the CDR3 is TGCAGTGCTAGTCCACCTTACAGGGGGAACGTGCGTCAAGAGACCCAGTACTTC. The gene calls are TRBV20-1 and TRBJ2-5; 8 bases align to TRBD1. Looked up from germline, CDR1 is DFQATT and CDR2 is SNEGSKA (reference sequence). CDR3 size: 18 residues. Losses at the gene ends were 3 bases for V and 2 bases for J; bases not matched to a gene: 17.

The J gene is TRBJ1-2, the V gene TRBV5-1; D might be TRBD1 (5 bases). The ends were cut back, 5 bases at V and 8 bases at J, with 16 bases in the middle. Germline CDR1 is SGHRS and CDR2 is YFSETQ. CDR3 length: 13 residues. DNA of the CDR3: TGCGCCAGCAGTCCGAGGTCCCAGGGAGGCTACACCTTC. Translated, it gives CASSPRSQGGYTF.

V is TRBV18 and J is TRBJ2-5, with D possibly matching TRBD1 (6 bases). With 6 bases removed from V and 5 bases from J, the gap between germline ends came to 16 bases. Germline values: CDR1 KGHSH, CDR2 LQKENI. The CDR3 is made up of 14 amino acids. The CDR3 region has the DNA TGTGCCAGCTCCCCTACAGGGATGGGGGAGACCCAGTACTTC. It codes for CASSPTGMGETQYF.

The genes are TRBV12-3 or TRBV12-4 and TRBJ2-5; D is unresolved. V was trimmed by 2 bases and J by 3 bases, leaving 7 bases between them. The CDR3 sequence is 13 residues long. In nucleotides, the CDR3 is TGTGCCAGCAGTTTAAACAGAAAAGAGACCCAGTACTTC. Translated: CASSLNRKETQYF.

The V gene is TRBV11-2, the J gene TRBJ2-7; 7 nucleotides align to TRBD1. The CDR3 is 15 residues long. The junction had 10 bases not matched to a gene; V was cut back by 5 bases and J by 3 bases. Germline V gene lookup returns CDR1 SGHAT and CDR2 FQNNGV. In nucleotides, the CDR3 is TGTGCCAGCAGCCGCACAGGGGTTGGAGACTACGAGCAGTACTTC. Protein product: CASSRTGVGDYEQYF.

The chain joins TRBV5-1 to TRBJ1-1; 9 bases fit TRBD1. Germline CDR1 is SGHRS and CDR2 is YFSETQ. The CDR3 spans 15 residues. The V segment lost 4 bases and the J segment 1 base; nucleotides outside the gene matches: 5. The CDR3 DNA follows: TGCGCCAGCAGCCCACAGGGGGCTTCGAACACTGAAGCTTTCTTT. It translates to CASSPQGASNTEAFF. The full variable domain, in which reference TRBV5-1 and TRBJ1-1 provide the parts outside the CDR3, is KAGVTQTPRYLIKTRGQQVTLSCSPISGHRSVSWYQQTPGQGLQFLFEYFSETQRNKGNFPGRFSGRQFSNSRSEMNVSTLELGDSALYLCASSPQGASNTEAFFGQGTRLTVV.

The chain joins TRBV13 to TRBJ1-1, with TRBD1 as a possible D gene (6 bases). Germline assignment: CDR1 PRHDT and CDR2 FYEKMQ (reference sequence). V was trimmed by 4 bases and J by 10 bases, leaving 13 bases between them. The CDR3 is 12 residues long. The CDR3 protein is CASSSSGQLAFF. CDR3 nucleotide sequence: TGTGCCAGCAGCTCATCAGGACAGTTAGCTTTCTTT.

The CDR3 spells CASSGAGGPSNEQFF. CDR3 DNA: TGTGCCAGCAGCGGAGCGGGAGGGCCGTCCAATGAGCAGTTCTTC. J is TRBJ2-1 and V is TRBV6-5; 10 bases line up with TRBD2. The germline V gene encodes CDR1 MNHEY and CDR2 SVGAGI. The CDR3 totals 15 residues. The ends lost 6 bases at V and 6 bases at J; junction bases unmatched: 8.

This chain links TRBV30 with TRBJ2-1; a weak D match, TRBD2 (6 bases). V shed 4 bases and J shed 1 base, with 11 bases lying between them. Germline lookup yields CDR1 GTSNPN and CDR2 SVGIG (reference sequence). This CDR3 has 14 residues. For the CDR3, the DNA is TGTGCCTGGACAAGCGGGTTTTCCTACAATGAGCAGTTCTTC. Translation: CAWTSGFSYNEQFF.

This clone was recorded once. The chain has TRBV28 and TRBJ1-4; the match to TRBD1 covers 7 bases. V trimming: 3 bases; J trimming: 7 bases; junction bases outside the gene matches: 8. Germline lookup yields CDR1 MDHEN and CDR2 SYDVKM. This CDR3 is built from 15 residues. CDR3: CASSFLTGSGEKLFF. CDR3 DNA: TGTGCCAGCAGTTTCCTGACAGGGAGTGGTGAAAAACTGTTTTTT.

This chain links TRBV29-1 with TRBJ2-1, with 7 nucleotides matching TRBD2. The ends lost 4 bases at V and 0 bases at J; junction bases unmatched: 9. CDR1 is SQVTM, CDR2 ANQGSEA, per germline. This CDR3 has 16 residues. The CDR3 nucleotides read TGCAGCGTTGGACTGCACGGGGGGAGCTCCTACAATGAGCAGTTCTTC. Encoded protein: CSVGLHGGSSYNEQFF.

The CDR3 reads CASRWTGNYEQYF. As DNA, the CDR3 is TGTGCCAGCAGATGGACAGGGAACTACGAGCAGTACTTC. This chain uses TRBV11-3 with TRBJ2-7; 8 nucleotides align to TRBD1. With 6 bases clipped from V and 3 bases from J, the junction kept 4 bases outside the gene matches. The CDR3 spans 13 residues. Germline CDR1 reads SGHNT; CDR2 reads YENEEA.

The CDR3 DNA reads as TGTGCCATCAGCCTGACAGCTACCTACGAGCAGTACTTC. Translated: CAISLTATYEQYF. The chain uses TRBV10-3 and TRBJ2-7, with TRBD1 as a possible D gene (5 bases). The CDR3 is 13 amino acids. V was trimmed by 6 bases and J by 2 bases, leaving 11 bases between them. Germline assignment: CDR1 ENHRY and CDR2 SYGVKD.

CDR3 region: CASSESTGGSGYEQYF. In nucleotides, the CDR3 is TGCGCCAGCAGTGAGTCGACGGGAGGGAGTGGTTACGAGCAGTACTTC. The chain combines TRBV10-2 with TRBJ2-7; 8 nucleotides align to TRBD2. There are 16 residues in the CDR3. Germline V lookup: CDR1 WSHSY, CDR2 SAAADI. V was pared by 0 bases and J by 4 bases, with 8 bases of the junction left unmatched.